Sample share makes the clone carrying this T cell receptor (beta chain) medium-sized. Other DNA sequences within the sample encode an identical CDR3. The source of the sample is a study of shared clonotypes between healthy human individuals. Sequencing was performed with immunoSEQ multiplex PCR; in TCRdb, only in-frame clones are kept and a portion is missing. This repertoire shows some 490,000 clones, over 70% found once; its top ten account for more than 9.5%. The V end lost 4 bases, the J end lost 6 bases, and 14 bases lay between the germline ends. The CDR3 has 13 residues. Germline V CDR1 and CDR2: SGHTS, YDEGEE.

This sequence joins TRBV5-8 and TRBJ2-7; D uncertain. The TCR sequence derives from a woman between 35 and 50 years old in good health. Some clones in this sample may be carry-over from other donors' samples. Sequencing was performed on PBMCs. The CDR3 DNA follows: TGTGCCAGCAGCCCGACCCGTTGGACCGAGCAGTACTTC. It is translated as CASSPTRWTEQYF.